A selection of T cell receptor beta chains follows, all from one sample in a study of blood T cell repertoires in COVID-19. TCRdb's copy holds only in-frame clones and misses some; the assay was immunoSEQ multiplex PCR. Found here are about 280,000 clones, roughly 85% of them singletons; the top ten hold 2% to 3%. The sample consisted of PBMCs or T cells enriched from blood (not recorded which). These receptors were collected from a woman in her forties or fifties who had recovered from COVID-19. Each CDR3 is given without its conserved first and last residue. The order of the fields is D gene, V gene, J gene, clone size, CDR3 protein. A D gene is named only where the DNA matches it firmly. Size tells how often a clone was seen (once, few, many) or the class of an expanded clone, and some rows leave it out.

>TRBD1|TRBV10-2|TRBJ1-3|few
ASVKQGQGNTIY
>.|TRBV18|TRBJ2-1|.
ASSPGANEQF
>.|TRBV28|TRBJ2-1|few
ASSFAAGSYNEQF
>TRBD1|TRBV30|TRBJ2-7|.
AWDRGNYEQY
>TRBD1|TRBV5-5|TRBJ1-2|.
ASSLVGTGNGYT
>TRBD1|TRBV6-6|TRBJ1-3|.
ASSQTGASSGNTIY
>.|TRBV20-1|TRBJ2-7|.
SARDVYEQY
>.|TRBV5-4|TRBJ1-5|.
ASSQPQASNQPQH
>TRBD1|TRBV9|TRBJ2-7|.
ASSRTGPYEQY
>TRBD2|TRBV4-1|TRBJ2-7|once
ASSQDVLAGNEQY
>TRBD1|TRBV9|TRBJ1-4|.
ASSPLGQGGEKLF
>.|TRBV7-9|TRBJ1-3|.
ASSLGEGGNTIY
>.|TRBV5-4|TRBJ2-2|.
ASSPNRIGAGELF
>TRBD1|TRBV19|TRBJ2-5|.
ASSIEQGARETQY
>TRBD1|TRBV19|TRBJ1-5|.
ASRQGSQPQH
>TRBD2|TRBV19|TRBJ2-1|.
ASSQAGGPNEQF
>.|TRBV1|TRBJ2-1|.
TSSQDRLAGLASYNEQF
>.|TRBV2|TRBJ2-4|.
ASRSGDFIQY
>.|TRBV19|TRBJ1-1|few
ASSISQGMAF
>.|TRBV5-1|TRBJ1-1|.
ASSFGGNTEAF
>.|TRBV12-3/TRBV12-4|TRBJ2-7|.
ASSLGRSEQY
>.|TRBV5-1|TRBJ1-3|.
ASSLEARYSGNTIY
>.|TRBV10-1|TRBJ1-2|.
ASSDNQFPYGYT
>TRBD1|TRBV6-5|TRBJ1-5|.
ASRGQKHSNQPQH
>.|TRBV7-2|TRBJ1-5|.
ASSLAEHQPQH
>.|TRBV19|TRBJ2-7|.
ASSIEGQGLYEQY
>.|TRBV28|TRBJ1-4|.
ASSAHQGPSNEKLF
>TRBD2|TRBV4-2|TRBJ2-2|few
ASSQDQAGGPVTGELF
>.|TRBV24-1|TRBJ1-1|.
ATRAGQSPMAF
>.|TRBV4-1|TRBJ2-3|.
ASSQGLGADTQY
>.|TRBV10-2|TRBJ1-5|.
ASSLQGLGQPQH
>.|TRBV7-2|TRBJ1-3|.
ASSVTGGSSGNTIY
>.|TRBV11-2|TRBJ1-1|once
ASSFQGITEAF
>.|TRBV19|TRBJ2-1|.
ASRREANRNEQF
>TRBD1|TRBV19|TRBJ2-7|.
ASSNRGYEQY
>TRBD1|TRBV5-1|TRBJ1-4|once
ASRQGNEKLF
>.|TRBV6-6|TRBJ1-5|.
ATILGLGNQPQH
>TRBD2|TRBV6-5|TRBJ2-1|.
ASSRLAGGYNEQF
>TRBD1|TRBV28|TRBJ1-6|.
ASRDSNSPLH
>TRBD1|TRBV5-8|TRBJ2-7|.
ASSLRTGDYEQY
>TRBD1|TRBV2|TRBJ1-3|.
ASNGQGINTIY
>.|TRBV11-2|TRBJ1-2|few
ASSLGANGYT
>TRBD1|TRBV28|TRBJ2-7|.
ASRPSDRGRRH
>TRBD1|TRBV6-5|TRBJ1-2|.
ASSYGGQSGYGYT
>.|TRBV18|TRBJ1-5|.
ASSFNGGTDQPQH
>TRBD1|TRBV4-2|TRBJ1-4|.
ASSQGGTGYNEKLF
>TRBD2|TRBV11-3|TRBJ2-2|once
ASSSSGLAANTGELF
>.|TRBV30|TRBJ2-7|.
AWSRGYEQY
>TRBD1|TRBV18|TRBJ1-2|.
ASSSQGYGGYT